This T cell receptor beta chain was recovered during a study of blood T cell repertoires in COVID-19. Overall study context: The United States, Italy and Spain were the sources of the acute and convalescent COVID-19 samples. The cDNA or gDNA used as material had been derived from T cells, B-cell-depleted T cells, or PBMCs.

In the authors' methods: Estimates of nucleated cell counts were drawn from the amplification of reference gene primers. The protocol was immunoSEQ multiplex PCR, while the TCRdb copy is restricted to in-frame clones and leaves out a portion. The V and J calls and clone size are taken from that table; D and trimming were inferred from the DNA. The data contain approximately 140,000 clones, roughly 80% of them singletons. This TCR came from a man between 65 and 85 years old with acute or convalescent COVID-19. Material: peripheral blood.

As DNA, the CDR3 is TGTGCCAGCAGCGGCCCCCCGGGGGTCTCCTACGAGCAGTACTTC. This sequence encodes CASSGPPGVSYEQYF. The genes are TRBV9 and TRBJ2-7; possible D gene TRBD2, 6 bases. Trimming left V 3 bases short and J 0 bases short, with 13 bases between. The CDR3 has 15 residues. CDR1 and CDR2 from the germline V gene are SGDLS and YYNGEE.